Shown below are 32 T cell receptor beta chains from a single sample sequenced in a study of cytomegalovirus exposure and HLA in healthy donors. This PCR relied on a set of 60 Vbeta primers and 13 Jbeta primers. Clones were sequenced by immunoSEQ multiplex PCR, and TCRdb holds only the in-frame ones, with some missing. The data show more than 95,000 clones, approximately 72% seen once. Material: PBMCs. These receptors came from a man aged 25-45 years in good health and CMV-seronegative.

V usage is TRBV9 and J usage is TRBJ2-3, with 7 bases lining up with TRBD1. Germline V gene lookup returns CDR1 SGDLS and CDR2 YYNGEE. The CDR3 totals 15 residues. V dropped 4 bases and J dropped 4; count of bases not matched to a gene: 9. The CDR3 spells CASSSRQGMADTQYF. The CDR3 DNA sequence: TGTGCCAGCAGCTCACGACAGGGTATGGCAGATACGCAGTATTTT. Combining the CDR3 with reference TRBV9 and TRBJ2-3 gives the whole variable domain DSGVTQTPKHLITATGQRVTLRCSPRSGDLSVYWYQQSLDQGLQFLIQYYNGEERAKGNILERFSAQQFPDLHSELNLSSLELGDSALYFCASSSRQGMADTQYFGPGTRLTVL.

V is TRBV6-5 and J is TRBJ1-2; 10 nucleotides align to TRBD1. J lost 2 bases, V lost 8 bases, and 5 bases had no gene match. Germline V CDR1 and CDR2: MNHEY, SVGAGI. The CDR3 consists of 14 residues. CDR3 residues: CASGRGQGNYGYTF. CDR3 sequence (DNA): TGTGCCAGCGGAAGGGGACAGGGGAACTATGGCTACACCTTC.

This chain links TRBV28 with TRBJ1-2; TRBD1 agrees at 7 bases. This CDR3 has 14 residues. CDR1 and CDR2 from the germline V gene are MDHEN and SYDVKM. The V segment lost 6 bases and the J segment 5 bases; nucleotides outside the gene matches: 9. In DNA form, the CDR3 reads TGTGCCAGCAGGGAAGGGGGCGCCGCATATGGCTACACCTTC. Its protein is CASREGGAAYGYTF.

V usage is TRBV7-2 and J usage is TRBJ2-5, with D maybe TRBD2 (6 bases). Germline V CDR1 and CDR2: SGHTA, FQGNSA. Trimming left V 5 bases short and J 2 bases short, with 9 bases between. The CDR3 has 13 amino acids. The CDR3 here is CASSPGLQETQYF. CDR3 DNA: TGTGCCAGCAGCCCGGGACTGCAAGAGACCCAGTACTTC. The entire variable domain, with the rest obtained from reference TRBV7-2 and TRBJ2-5, is as follows: GAGVSQSPSNKVTEKGKDVELRCDPISGHTALYWYRQSLGQGLEFLIYFQGNSAPDKSGLPSDRFSAERTGGSVSTLTIQRTQQEDSAVYLCASSPGLQETQYFGPGTRLLVL.

V is TRBV9 and J is TRBJ2-3; 14 bases map to TRBD2. V shed 0 bases, J shed 4 bases, and the junction held 1 base outside the gene matches. Germline CDR1 SGDLS, CDR2 YYNGEE. The CDR3 covers 16 residues. This chain's CDR3 is CASSVGTSGRSDTQYF. The CDR3 DNA is TGTGCCAGCAGCGTAGGGACTAGCGGGAGGTCAGATACGCAGTATTTT.

This clone was seen once. This chain links TRBV19 with TRBJ2-1, with D unclear. In germline, CDR1 is LNHDA, CDR2 SQIVND (reference sequence). This CDR3 is built from 13 residues. V lost 1 base to trimming and J lost 4 bases, with 5 bases between them. CDR3 residues: CASSIAGYNEQFF. The CDR3 DNA reads as TGTGCCAGTAGTATAGCGGGTTACAATGAGCAGTTCTTC.

J is TRBJ1-4 and V is TRBV4-3, with D maybe TRBD1 (6 bases). The CDR3 contains 15 residues. Germline V gives CDR1 LGHNA, CDR2 YSLEER. V lost 0 bases, J lost 5 bases, and 10 bases lay in between. The CDR3 here is CASSQDHRENEKLFF. The CDR3 DNA sequence: TGCGCCAGCAGCCAAGATCACAGGGAGAATGAAAAACTGTTTTTT.

This rearrangement joins TRBV28 to TRBJ2-3; 9 bases fit TRBD1. The CDR3 spans 15 residues. CDR1 and CDR2 (germline): MDHEN, SYDVKM. Trimming took 6 bases from V and 6 from J; bases not matched to a gene: 10. The DNA of the CDR3 is TGTGCCAGCAGAAAGGGACAGGGATTAGGGGATACGCAGTATTTT. The encoded protein is CASRKGQGLGDTQYF.

The chain carries TRBV27 and TRBJ2-1; D is unresolved. V lost 1 base and J 2 bases, leaving 6 bases between the germline ends. CDR1 and CDR2 from the germline V gene are MNHEY and SMNVEV (reference sequence). There are 14 residues in the CDR3. CDR3 protein: CASSLLSAYNEQFF. Written as DNA, the CDR3 is TGTGCCAGCAGTTTATTGTCAGCCTACAATGAGCAGTTCTTC.

This clone was seen a single time. The V gene is TRBV6-5, the J gene TRBJ1-2; D unresolved. Germline V gene data show CDR1 as MNHEY and CDR2 as SVGAGI. The length of the CDR3 is 12 residues. Trimming stripped 7 bases from V and 6 bases from J, with 12 bases between. The CDR3 protein is CASTRPPNGYTF. The CDR3 DNA follows: TGTGCCAGCACCAGGCCACCGAATGGCTACACCTTC.

V gene TRBV4-3 combines with J gene TRBJ2-5; D is perhaps TRBD2 (5 bases). This CDR3 has 13 amino acids. Germline V gene sequence: CDR1 LGHNA, CDR2 YSLEER. Trimming removed 0 bases from V and 5 bases from J, with 7 bases in between. Here the CDR3 DNA reads TGCGCCAGCAGCCAAGAGTCGGGGGAGACCCAGTACTTC. Translation gives CASSQESGETQYF.

This chain connects TRBV28 to TRBJ2-7; D ambiguous. V lost 3 bases and J 3 bases, leaving 6 bases between the germline ends. This CDR3 comprises 12 residues. Germline V CDR1 and CDR2: MDHEN, SYDVKM. Here the CDR3 reads CASSLSNYEQYF. For the CDR3, the DNA is TGTGCCAGCAGTTTGTCCAACTACGAGCAGTACTTC. The full variable domain, rest sourced from reference TRBV28 and TRBJ2-7, is DVKVTQSSRYLVKRTGEKVFLECVQDMDHENMFWYRQDPGLGLRLIYFSYDVKMKEKGDIPEGYSVSREKKERFSLILESASTNQTSMYLCASSLSNYEQYFGPGTRLTVT.

The chain carries TRBV4-1 and TRBJ2-3; 8 bases align to TRBD2. V dropped 0 bases and J dropped 3; count of bases not matched to a gene: 5. CDR3 length: 16 amino acids. Germline V gene data show CDR1 as MGHRA and CDR2 as YSYEKL. CDR3 residues: CASSQDTSGGTDTQYF. The CDR3 nucleotides read TGCGCCAGCAGCCAAGATACTAGCGGCGGTACAGATACGCAGTATTTT.

The rearrangement uses TRBV9 and TRBJ2-1; D is perhaps TRBD2 (5 bases). This CDR3 spans 13 amino acids. CDR1 is SGDLS and CDR2 is YYNGEE in the germline V gene. Trimming took off 0 bases at V and 9 bases at J, with 10 bases between the two ends. This CDR3 is CASSVVLAGEQFF. The CDR3 DNA sequence: TGTGCCAGCAGCGTAGTTCTAGCCGGTGAGCAGTTCTTC.

This rearrangement joins TRBV29-1 to TRBJ2-1; 9 nucleotides line up with TRBD2. The junction had 18 bases not matched to a gene; V was cut back by 6 bases and J by 9 bases. This CDR3 is built from 16 residues. Germline CDR1 is SQVTM and CDR2 is ANQGSEA. CDR3: CSVQGLAGEYEGEQFF. The CDR3 nucleotides are TGCAGCGTCCAAGGGTTAGCGGGAGAATATGAGGGTGAGCAGTTCTTC.

This chain connects TRBV6-1 to TRBJ2-3; TRBD1 matches 8 bases. Losses at the gene ends were 6 bases for V and 5 bases for J; bases not matched to a gene: 7. CDR1 and CDR2 (germline): MNHNS, SASEGT. This CDR3 has 14 residues. CDR3 DNA: TGTGCCAGCAGATTGACAGGGGTTGAAGATACGCAGTATTTT. Its protein product is CASRLTGVEDTQYF.

Concerning this clone: A junction boundary mismatches the germline segment, possibly from a read error. V usage is TRBV7-2 and J usage is TRBJ1-1; D uncertain. Germline assignment: CDR1 SGHTA and CDR2 FQGNSA. The CDR3 loop spans 15 amino acids. CDR3 in amino acids: CANSLAVAMNTEAFF. The CDR3 coding sequence is TGTGCCAACAGCTTAGCGGTAGCCATGAACACTGAAGCTTTCTTT.

The chain joins TRBV9 to TRBJ2-7; tentative D call: TRBD1 (6 bases). Germline CDR1 reads SGDLS; CDR2 reads YYNGEE. The CDR3 length is 16 residues. V lost 6 bases, J lost 2 bases, and 21 bases lay in between. The CDR3 coding sequence is TGTGCCAGCACCCCAGCAGGCACAGGGCCGACCTACGAGCAGTACTTC. It codes for CASTPAGTGPTYEQYF.

This clone was seen a handful of times. The V gene is TRBV12-5, the J gene TRBJ2-7; perhaps TRBD2 as D (6 bases). Trimming pared 9 bases from V and 0 bases from J, leaving 12 bases between. Germline V lookup: CDR1 LGHNT, CDR2 FRNRAP. The CDR3 is made up of 13 amino acids. In DNA, the CDR3 is TGTGCTAGCAGTAGCGGAAGCTCCTACGAGCAGTACTTC. Its protein product is CASSSGSSYEQYF. The entire variable domain, with the rest obtained from reference TRBV12-5 and TRBJ2-7, is as follows: DARVTQTPRHKVTEMGQEVTMRCQPILGHNTVFWYRQTMMQGLELLAYFRNRAPLDDSGMPKDRFSAEMPDATLATLKIQPSEPRDSAVYFCASSSGSSYEQYFGPGTRLTVT.

The table lists this clone with a few counts. The V gene is TRBV28, the J gene TRBJ2-5; 16 nucleotides agree with TRBD2. V lost 6 bases, J lost 9 bases, and 19 bases stayed unmatched. Germline V lookup: CDR1 MDHEN, CDR2 SYDVKM. This CDR3 region has 19 residues. CDR3 nucleotides: TGTGCCAGCAGCTTGACCGGGACTAGCGGGAGGGAACCCCGGGGGGCCCAGTACTTC. Encoded protein: CASSLTGTSGREPRGAQYF. The variable domain in full, with the rest retrieved from reference TRBV28 and TRBJ2-5, is DVKVTQSSRYLVKRTGEKVFLECVQDMDHENMFWYRQDPGLGLRLIYFSYDVKMKEKGDIPEGYSVSREKKERFSLILESASTNQTSMYLCASSLTGTSGREPRGAQYFGPGTRLLVL.

The chain has TRBV15 and TRBJ2-7; D gene uncertain. Trimming took off 9 bases at V and 2 bases at J, with 20 bases between the two ends. Germline CDR1 reads LNHNV; CDR2 reads YYDKDF (reference sequence). This CDR3 comprises 15 residues. The CDR3 DNA is TGTGCCACTTCCCCGGTGCCCAATTACCCCTACGAGCAGTACTTC. Its protein product is CATSPVPNYPYEQYF.

The chain is built from TRBV28 and TRBJ1-5, with 8 bases fitting TRBD1. V trimming: 4 bases; J trimming: 6 bases; junction bases outside the gene matches: 5. The CDR3 covers 14 residues. CDR1 and CDR2 (germline): MDHEN, SYDVKM. CDR3 protein: CASSSDRAGQPQHF. For the CDR3, the DNA is TGTGCCAGCAGTTCGGACAGGGCAGGTCAGCCCCAGCATTTT. Using reference TRBV28 and TRBJ1-5 for the parts outside the CDR3, the full variable domain is DVKVTQSSRYLVKRTGEKVFLECVQDMDHENMFWYRQDPGLGLRLIYFSYDVKMKEKGDIPEGYSVSREKKERFSLILESASTNQTSMYLCASSSDRAGQPQHFGDGTRLSIL.

Written as DNA, the CDR3 is TGTGCCTGGAGTCGGGACAGGCCCTATGGCTACACCTTC. It encodes CAWSRDRPYGYTF. The genes are TRBV30 and TRBJ1-2; 8 bases map to TRBD1. CDR1 and CDR2 from the germline V gene are GTSNPN and SVGIG (reference sequence). The CDR3 contains 13 residues. The V gene end was trimmed by 2 bases and the J gene end by 4 bases; junction bases not matched to a gene: 3.

This chain links TRBV9 with TRBJ2-3, with TRBD2 matching 12 bases. The V and J ends lost 1 base and 2 bases, in that order; junction bases with no gene match: 5. The length of the CDR3 is 17 residues. The germline CDR1 and CDR2 sequences are SGDLS and YYNGEE. In DNA form, the CDR3 reads TGTGCCAGCAGCGTATTGGCTAGCGGGGGGGCCACAGATACGCAGTATTTT. Translated, it gives CASSVLASGGATDTQYF.

CDR3 nucleotides: TGTGCCAGCAGTTTTCGCGGGAGCCCCCAAGAGACCCAGTACTTC. Translating gives CASSFRGSPQETQYF. The chain has TRBV6-5 and TRBJ2-5, with 7 bases that match TRBD2. CDR1 is MNHEY and CDR2 is SVGAGI in the germline V gene. J lost 1 base, V lost 4 bases, and 6 bases had no gene match. This CDR3 region has 15 residues.

This clone was observed a handful of times. This rearrangement joins TRBV27 to TRBJ2-1; TRBD2 matches 11 bases. The CDR3 spans 14 residues. From germline, CDR1 is MNHEY and CDR2 SMNVEV (reference sequence). After removal of 0 bases from V and 9 bases from J, the junction contained 1 base not matched to a gene. CDR3 region: CASSLSGTSGEQFF. The CDR3 nucleotides are TGTGCCAGCAGTTTATCCGGGACTAGCGGTGAGCAGTTCTTC.

This chain connects TRBV15 to TRBJ1-5, with D maybe TRBD1 (5 bases). CDR1 LNHNV and CDR2 YYDKDF come from the germline V gene (reference sequence). The CDR3 is 13 amino acids. With 4 bases removed from V and 6 bases from J, the gap between germline ends came to 10 bases. CDR3 protein: CATSIGVLQPQHF. The CDR3 coding sequence is TGTGCCACCAGCATAGGGGTGCTTCAGCCCCAGCATTTT. Complete variable domain (other parts from reference TRBV15 and TRBJ1-5): DAMVIQNPRYQVTQFGKPVTLSCSQTLNHNVMYWYQQKSSQAPKLLFHYYDKDFNNEADTPDNFQSRRPNTSFCFLDIRSPGLGDTAMYLCATSIGVLQPQHFGDGTRLSIL.

This chain links TRBV18 with TRBJ2-1, with TRBD1 matching over 7 bases. Per the germline V gene, CDR1 is KGHSH and CDR2 is LQKENI. J was trimmed by 2 bases and V by 1 base; bases with no gene match: 11. CDR3 length: 18 amino acids. In DNA form, the CDR3 reads TGTGCCAGCTCACCACTTCGCGTCCGGGACAGTACCTACAATGAGCAGTTCTTC. It translates to CASSPLRVRDSTYNEQFF. Variable domain in full (rest from reference TRBV18 and TRBJ2-1): NAGVMQNPRHLVRRRGQEARLRCSPMKGHSHVYWYRQLPEEGLKFMVYLQKENIIDESGMPKERFSAEFPKEGPSILRIQQVVRGDSAAYFCASSPLRVRDSTYNEQFFGPGTRLTVL.

The rearrangement uses TRBV5-4 and TRBJ2-5, with a weak D call TRBD1 (5 bases). The J call is in doubt because the DNA end fits TRBJ2-7 better. The V gene's germline CDR1 is SGHNT and CDR2 YYREEE (reference sequence). The CDR3 spans 14 residues. Written as DNA, the CDR3 is TGTGCCAGCAGCTTTGACAGAAGCTCCTACGAGCAGTACTTC. This codes for CASSFDRSSYEQYF.

The genes are TRBV28 and TRBJ2-7; tentatively, D is TRBD1 (5 bases). This CDR3 has 17 residues. Trimming left V 3 bases short and J 0 bases short, with 18 bases between. Germline CDR1 reads MDHEN; CDR2 reads SYDVKM. For the CDR3, the DNA is TGTGCCAGCAGTTTGTTTTACAGGACAACCCCCTCCTACGAGCAGTACTTC. Amino acids: CASSLFYRTTPSYEQYF.

This chain connects TRBV9 to TRBJ2-1, with D hard to call. Germline V CDR1 and CDR2: SGDLS, YYNGEE. V lost 3 bases and J 7 bases, leaving 11 bases between the germline ends. This CDR3 region has 13 residues. As DNA, the CDR3 is TGTGCCAGCAGCGCGATTACCCAGAATGAGCAGTTCTTC. Protein: CASSAITQNEQFF.

The chain joins TRBV19 to TRBJ2-3, with 9 bases identical to TRBD2. V lost 4 bases to trimming and J lost 1 base; unmatched junction nucleotides: 9. The CDR3 is 17 residues long. CDR1 is LNHDA and CDR2 is SQIVND in the germline V gene (reference sequence). The CDR3 loop reads CASSTLFQREGTDTQYF. For the CDR3, the DNA is TGTGCCAGTAGTACCCTCTTTCAGCGGGAGGGCACAGATACGCAGTATTTT.